The 10 T cell receptor beta chains listed next were all sequenced from one sample in a study of blood T cells in healthy people across ages. A sample-barcoded 5' primer and a J-beta primer mix were used in a second PCR of roughly 6 to 12 cycles. One entry per CDR3 protein, called by TCRdb with MiXCR from the 5' RACE reads. The data contain more than 650,000 distinct CDR3 sequences, 22% of them singletons. The specimen sequenced was blood. The source of these receptors is a man between 65 and 85 years old in good health.

This clonotype was picked up a small number of times. The J gene is TRBJ2-5, the V gene TRBV29-1, with D perhaps assigned TRBD1 or TRBD2 (6 bases each). In germline, CDR1 is SQVTM, CDR2 ANQGSEA. The CDR3 spans 13 residues. V lost 4 bases and J 5 bases, leaving 14 bases between the germline ends. For the CDR3, the DNA is TGCAGCGTTGGGTGGCAGGGGAGGGAGACCCAGTACTTC. Its protein product is CSVGWQGRETQYF.

About this clonotype: At one end, the junction sequence differs from germline, possibly due to a read error. The chain recombines TRBV24-1 with TRBJ2-1; 8 bases line up with TRBD1. The CDR3 is made up of 11 amino acids. Germline V gene data show CDR1 as KGHDR and CDR2 as SFDVKD. The CDR3 coding sequence is TGTGCCACCAGTGATCTGACAGGGGTCCGCTTC. It yields the protein CATSDLTGVRF.

This clonotype appeared a few times. This chain uses TRBV12-3 or TRBV12-4 with TRBJ2-7; TRBD1 agrees at 9 bases. V gave up 8 bases and J gave up 7 bases; unmatched junction bases: 9. CDR3 size: 13 residues. CDR3 sequence reads: CASGQGKSWEQYF. CDR3 DNA sequence: TGTGCCAGCGGACAGGGGAAGTCGTGGGAGCAGTACTTC.

There are a few counts of this clonotype. The gene calls are TRBV5-5 and TRBJ1-1; maybe TRBD1 (5 bases). V dropped 4 bases and J dropped 6 bases, with 10 bases sitting between them. CDR1 and CDR2 (germline): SGHKS, YYEKEE (reference sequence). The CDR3 loop spans 12 amino acids. CDR3 region: CASSRRDAEAFF. DNA for the CDR3: TGTGCCAGCAGCCGGAGGGACGCTGAAGCTTTCTTT.

V and J are TRBV7-2 and TRBJ2-5; D is unresolved. The end of the DNA is better explained by TRBJ2-7, so the J call may be wrong. This CDR3 is 12 amino acids long. Germline CDR1 reads SGHTA; CDR2 reads FQGNSA. The CDR3 is CASSSYYDEQYF. The DNA for the CDR3 is TGTGCCAGCAGCTCCTATTACGACGAGCAGTACTTC.

This clonotype was observed a few times. The genes are TRBV11-2 and TRBJ2-7, with TRBD2 matching over 8 bases. The end of the DNA fits TRBJ2-1 better, so the J call may be wrong. The CDR3 loop spans 14 amino acids. CDR1 and CDR2 (germline): SGHAT, FQNNGV. In DNA form, the CDR3 reads TGTGCCAGCGCCGGCGGGAGGTTCAACAATGAGCAGTTCTTC. Translation gives CASAGGRFNNEQFF.

This clonotype was picked up a small number of times. This sequence joins TRBV29-1 and TRBJ2-5, with 7 bases identical to TRBD2. There are 12 residues in the CDR3. CDR1 is SQVTM, CDR2 ANQGSEA, per germline. With 6 bases clipped from V and 1 base from J, the junction kept 2 bases outside the gene matches. CDR3 bases: TGCAGCGTACGACTAGCCCAAGAGACCCAGTACTTC. It specifies CSVRLAQETQYF.

This sequence joins TRBV6-5 and TRBJ2-7, with D perhaps assigned TRBD1 or TRBD2 (5 bases each). CDR3 size: 13 residues. Trimming removed 10 bases at V and 6 bases at J, with 19 bases between. Germline CDR1 reads MNHEY; CDR2 reads SVGAGI. The CDR3 reads CAIKRGRGAEQYF. The CDR3 DNA reads TGTGCCATCAAACGAGGTCGAGGGGCCGAGCAGTACTTC.

This clonotype turned up a few times. This chain connects TRBV7-6 to TRBJ2-3; 13 bases map to TRBD2. Trimming removed 2 bases from V and 6 bases from J; junction bases left unmatched: 5. In germline, CDR1 is SGHVS, CDR2 FNYEAQ. The CDR3 is made up of 16 amino acids. CDR3 region: CASSLTTSGGSDTQYF. CDR3 nucleotides: TGTGCCAGCAGCTTAACGACTAGCGGGGGGTCGGATACGCAGTATTTT.

This chain connects TRBV7-2 to TRBJ1-4; possibly TRBD1 for D (6 bases). CDR3 length: 14 amino acids. CDR1 is SGHTA, CDR2 FQGNSA, per germline. Trimming removed 6 bases from V and 6 bases from J, with 14 bases in between. The CDR3 protein is CASRYRAGDEKLFF. CDR3 nucleotides: TGTGCCAGCAGGTACAGGGCGGGGGATGAAAAACTGTTTTTT.